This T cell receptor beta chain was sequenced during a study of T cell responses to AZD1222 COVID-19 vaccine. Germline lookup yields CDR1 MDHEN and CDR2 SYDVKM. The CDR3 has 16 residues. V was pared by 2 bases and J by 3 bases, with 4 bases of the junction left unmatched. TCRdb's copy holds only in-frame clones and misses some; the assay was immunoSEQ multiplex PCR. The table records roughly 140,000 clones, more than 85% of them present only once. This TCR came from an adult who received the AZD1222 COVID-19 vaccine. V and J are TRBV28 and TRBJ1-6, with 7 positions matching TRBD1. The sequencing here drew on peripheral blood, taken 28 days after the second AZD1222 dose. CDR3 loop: CASSLVRDSYNSPLHF. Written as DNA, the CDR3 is TGTGCCAGCAGTTTAGTAAGGGACAGCTATAATTCACCCCTCCACTTT.